One sample yielded the 22 T cell receptor beta chains listed below, sequenced in a study of T cells in Graves' hyperthyroidism and ophthalmopathy. Amplification of TCR beta CDR3 regions was performed using RNA transcripts as template. HTBI primers were employed in a first-round RT-PCR of the TCR CDR3. In TCRdb, the multiplex PCR reads were re-called with MiXCR into one record per CDR3 protein. The sample holds around 350,000 distinct CDR3 sequences, more than 12% seen once. The specimen was blood. The receptors were sampled from a woman under 40 with Graves' ophthalmopathy.

The V and J genes are TRBV19 and TRBJ1-5, with D uncertain. Germline V lookup: CDR1 LNHDA, CDR2 SQIVND (reference sequence). Trimming removed 5 bases at V and 4 bases at J, with 9 bases between. The CDR3 length is 13 residues. Here the CDR3 DNA reads TGTGCCAGTAGTTCCCAGAAGAATCAGCCCCAGCATTTT. This sequence encodes CASSSQKNQPQHF.

In this sample, this clonotype turned up many times. The chain has TRBV12-3 or TRBV12-4 and TRBJ1-2, with 7 bases fitting TRBD1. The CDR3 loop spans 14 amino acids. With 6 bases clipped from V and 5 bases from J, the junction kept 9 bases outside the gene matches. CDR3 nucleotide sequence: TGTGCCAGCAGGCAACAGGGGCGGGGGTATGGCTACACCTTC. Amino acid sequence: CASRQQGRGYGYTF.

This clonotype has at least ten counts. The genes are TRBV30 and TRBJ1-5; D is unresolved. V was shortened by 1 base and J by 1 base, with 11 bases between the two germline ends. Germline V gene lookup returns CDR1 GTSNPN and CDR2 SVGIG (reference sequence). This CDR3 region has 15 residues. The CDR3 region has the DNA TGTGCCTGGAGTGAGGGCGCCAGGAGCAATCAGCCCCAGCATTTT. Translation gives CAWSEGARSNQPQHF.

The rearrangement uses TRBV7-8 and TRBJ1-4, with 7 positions matching TRBD1. The germline V gene encodes CDR1 SGHVS and CDR2 FQNEAQ. V shed 6 bases, J shed 6 bases, and the junction held 7 bases outside the gene matches. The CDR3 covers 14 residues. The CDR3 coding sequence is TGTGCCAGCAGTCTCGGGACAGCCTATGAAAAACTGTTTTTT. As protein: CASSLGTAYEKLFF.

The table lists this clonotype with many counts. The J gene is TRBJ2-7, the V gene TRBV7-3, with D possibly called TRBD1 or TRBD2 (5 bases each). Germline values: CDR1 SGHTA, CDR2 FQGTGA. The V and J ends lost 0 bases and 5 bases respectively, with 11 bases between them. CDR3 length equals 14 residues. The CDR3 sequence is CASSLTGTSHEQYF. In DNA, the CDR3 is TGTGCCAGCAGCTTAACGGGGACGTCCCACGAGCAGTACTTC.

This clonotype has at least ten counts. The chain is built from TRBV6-6 and TRBJ1-2; maybe TRBD1 (6 bases). V was shortened by 0 bases and J by 2 bases, with 13 bases between the two germline ends. Germline CDR1 is MNHNY and CDR2 is SVGAGI (reference sequence). This CDR3 region has 16 residues. The chain's CDR3 is CASSYSGRGHNYGYTF. Here the CDR3 DNA reads TGTGCCAGCAGTTACTCTGGACGGGGACACAACTATGGCTACACCTTC.

At least ten counts were recorded for this clonotype. CDR3 bases: TGTGCCAGCAGTATAACAGGGGGAACCGGCGAGCAGTACTTC. The encoded protein is CASSITGGTGEQYF. V and J are TRBV6-1 and TRBJ2-7, with 8 bases that match TRBD1. Germline V CDR1 and CDR2: MNHNS, SASEGT. The V segment lost 5 bases and the J segment 6 bases; nucleotides outside the gene matches: 9. CDR3 length equals 14 residues.

This clonotype was seen at least ten times. The chain couples TRBV14 to TRBJ2-5; TRBD1 is a possible D gene (6 bases). The ends were cut back, 8 bases at V and 5 bases at J, with 18 bases in the middle. Germline CDR1 SGHDN, CDR2 FVKESK. This CDR3 region has 14 residues. The CDR3 is CASSRQGLGETQYF. CDR3 DNA: TGTGCCAGCTCCCGGCAGGGGCTGGGGGAGACCCAGTACTTC.

The table lists this clonotype with many counts. This chain joins TRBV7-2 and TRBJ1-4; D is ambiguous. CDR3 length: 14 residues. Looked up from germline, CDR1 is SGHTA and CDR2 is FQGNSA. Deletions cut 5 bases from V and 6 bases from J, with 13 bases between. The CDR3 nucleotides read TGTGCCAGCAGCGCTATGGGTCAGGATGAAAAACTGTTTTTT. This encodes CASSAMGQDEKLFF.

This clonotype occurred many times. V and J are TRBV7-9 and TRBJ2-7; D remains unclear. There are 13 residues in the CDR3. Germline CDR1 reads SEHNR; CDR2 reads FQNEAQ (reference sequence). The V end was cut by 0 bases, the J end by 4 bases, with 7 bases between. The CDR3 reads CASSLARMYEQYF. Written as DNA, the CDR3 is TGTGCCAGCAGCTTAGCGCGGATGTACGAGCAGTACTTC.

This clonotype was observed many times. The chain carries TRBV6-1 and TRBJ1-3, with a possible D match to TRBD1 (5 bases). The CDR3 consists of 20 residues. Trimming cost V 6 bases and J 0 bases, with 27 bases left between them. Per germline, CDR1 MNHNS and CDR2 SASEGT. The CDR3 protein is CASRSDKPQYSPVSGNTIYF. The CDR3 coding sequence is TGTGCCAGCAGGTCGGACAAGCCCCAATATTCGCCTGTCTCTGGAAACACCATATATTTT.

There are many counts of this clonotype. The rearrangement joins TRBV7-9 to TRBJ2-5; no clear D. The germline V gene has CDR1 SEHNR and CDR2 FQNEAQ (reference sequence). The CDR3 sequence is 12 residues long. The V and J ends lost 5 bases and 3 bases respectively, with 7 bases between them. The CDR3 DNA reads as TGTGCCAGCAGCCCGGCAAAAGAGACCCAGTACTTC. Its translation is CASSPAKETQYF.

The V call is TRBV14, the J call TRBJ2-7, with D unclear. In germline, CDR1 is SGHDN, CDR2 FVKESK. The CDR3 extends over 16 amino acids. Trimming took off 4 bases at V and 4 bases at J, with 20 bases between the two ends. The CDR3 DNA reads as TGTGCCAGCAGCCTCACCAGTCCCCCAAAACGGTACGAGCAGTACTTC. It encodes CASSLTSPPKRYEQYF.

J is TRBJ2-2 and V is TRBV6-4, with 8 bases matching TRBD1. The J segment lost 6 bases and the V segment lost 0 bases, leaving 6 bases of the junction unmatched. Germline-derived CDR1 and CDR2 are MRHNA and SNTAGT. The CDR3 covers 16 residues. For the CDR3, the DNA is TGTGCCAGCAGTGACTCTCAACAGGGGGTTTCCGGGGAGCTGTTTTTT. Translated: CASSDSQQGVSGELFF.

This clonotype was counted many times. The genes are TRBV2 and TRBJ1-1; D not certain. Germline V gene lookup returns CDR1 SNHLY and CDR2 FYNNEI. V lost 4 bases, J lost 4 bases, and 22 bases lay in between. The CDR3 runs to 17 residues. CDR3 in amino acids: CASSAFTSSWGFTEAFF. CDR3 DNA sequence: TGTGCCAGCAGTGCCTTCACCTCATCGTGGGGTTTCACTGAAGCTTTCTTT.

This chain links TRBV12-3 or TRBV12-4 with TRBJ1-1; D is uncertain. CDR3 length equals 14 residues. The V end lost 3 bases, the J end lost 4 bases, and 12 bases lay between the germline ends. In DNA form, the CDR3 reads TGTGCCAGCAGTTTGCCTTGGGGTCTCACTGAAGCTTTCTTT. Its protein is CASSLPWGLTEAFF.

About this clonotype itself: A clone one base away is much larger, so this may be a read error. The chain recombines TRBV2 with TRBJ2-7; TRBD1 aligns across 8 bases. This CDR3 region has 11 residues. Germline CDR1 reads SNHLY; CDR2 reads FYNNEI. V was pared by 11 bases and J by 6 bases, with 6 bases of the junction left unmatched. In DNA, the CDR3 is TGTGCCTCCCATGACAGGGGCGAGCAGTACTTC. This codes for CASHDRGEQYF. Together with reference TRBV2 and TRBJ2-7, the CDR3 gives the full variable domain: EPEVTQTPSHQVTQMGQEVILRCVPISNHLYFYWYRQILGQKVEFLVSFYNNEISEKSEIFDDQFSVERPDGSNFTLKIRSTKLEDSAMYFCASHDRGEQYFGPGTRLTVT.

In this sample, this clonotype turned up many times. The rearrangement links TRBV5-5 to TRBJ2-3; D is undetermined. V lost 4 bases and J lost 2, with 17 bases in between. Germline CDR1 is SGHKS and CDR2 is YYEKEE (reference sequence). The CDR3 sequence is 16 residues long. This CDR3 is CASSKGDRGDTDTQYF. CDR3 DNA sequence: TGTGCCAGCAGCAAAGGTGACCGCGGAGACACAGATACGCAGTATTTT.

This clonotype came up many times. V usage is TRBV20-1 and J usage is TRBJ2-2; TRBD1 agrees at 7 bases. The V segment lost 3 bases and the J segment 2 bases; nucleotides outside the gene matches: 9. CDR1 is DFQATT, CDR2 SNEGSKA, per germline (reference sequence). The CDR3 covers 16 residues. The CDR3 sequence is CSAREPGQRNTGELFF. The CDR3 bases are TGCAGTGCTAGGGAGCCGGGACAGCGAAACACCGGGGAGCTGTTTTTT.

This clonotype was observed many times. The rearrangement links TRBV7-9 to TRBJ2-5, with TRBD1 as a possible D gene (5 bases). The ends were cut back, 1 base at V and 1 base at J, with 10 bases in the middle. CDR1 and CDR2 (germline): SEHNR, FQNEAQ (reference sequence). This CDR3 contains 15 residues. The chain's CDR3 is CASSLGGRLQETQYF. DNA for the CDR3: TGTGCCAGCAGCTTAGGGGGCCGCCTCCAAGAGACCCAGTACTTC.

In the case of this clonotype: A much bigger clone sits one base away, suggesting this may be a read error. V usage is TRBV6-9 and J usage is TRBJ2-7, with 8 nucleotides matching TRBD2. V dropped 1 base and J dropped 1; count of bases not matched to a gene: 6. This CDR3 spans 16 amino acids. From germline, CDR1 is MNHGY and CDR2 SVAAGI. In DNA form, the CDR3 reads TGTGCCAGCAGTTATTACGGGGGGGAATATTCCTACGAGCAGTACTTC. It yields the protein CASSYYGGEYSYEQYF.

This clonotype was counted between two and nine times. The chain is built from TRBV9 and TRBJ1-2; D is ambiguous. Per germline, CDR1 SGDLS and CDR2 YYNGEE. The CDR3 is 12 residues long. The ends were cut back, 0 bases at V and 7 bases at J, with 7 bases in the middle. This CDR3 reads CASSVAYSGYTF. The CDR3 DNA sequence: TGTGCCAGCAGCGTAGCATACAGTGGCTACACCTTC.